The clone carrying this T cell receptor (beta chain) has only a few counts. The CDR3 is 12 amino acids. CDR1 and CDR2 from the germline V gene are SGHTA and FQGNSA. V lost 7 bases and J 7 bases, leaving 13 bases between the germline ends. Sequencing was performed with immunoSEQ multiplex PCR; in TCRdb, only in-frame clones are kept and a portion is missing. The profile covers almost 95,000 clones, with about 86% appearing a single time and around 6.6% taken by the ten largest. The sample is drawn from a study of blood T cell repertoires in COVID-19. About the study: Samples came from the United States, Italy and Spain, spanning acute and convalescent COVID-19.

The sample consisted of peripheral blood. This receptor was taken from a man between 60 and 75 years old with acute or convalescent COVID-19. The V call is TRBV7-2, the J call TRBJ1-2; D might be TRBD1 (5 bases). The CDR3 bases are TGTGCCAGCAAGGCAGGGATAAGTGGCTACACCTTC. This gives the protein CASKAGISGYTF.